Following are 9 T cell receptor beta chains from one sample sequenced in a study of molecular identifiers for immune sequencing clone quantification. TCRdb processed the PCR reads anew with MiXCR; each CDR3 protein has one entry. The repertoire includes about 65,000 distinct CDR3 sequences, around a sixth of them detected once, and under 2% sits in the top ten. The sequenced sample consisted of naive CD8+ T cells from blood, with Jurkat cell RNA spiked in. Indicated subset: FACS-sorted CD8+CD4-CCR7+CD45RA+ naive T cells. The receptors come from a human donor in good health. Some libraries in this study had Jurkat cell RNA spiked in.

The rearrangement uses TRBV20-1 and TRBJ2-1, with 9 bases that match TRBD1. The CDR3 is 17 residues long. From germline, CDR1 is DFQATT and CDR2 SNEGSKA (reference sequence). With 0 bases clipped from V and 4 bases from J, the junction kept 10 bases outside the gene matches. The CDR3 DNA reads TGCAGTGCTAGAGATCTCTGGACAGGGGATTTATACAATGAGCAGTTCTTC. This encodes CSARDLWTGDLYNEQFF.

This clonotype was seen many times. V is TRBV4-1 and J is TRBJ2-1, with D possibly TRBD1 on 8 matching bases. The CDR3 has 15 residues. With 4 bases removed from V and 7 bases from J, the gap between germline ends came to 17 bases. Germline loops: CDR1 MGHRA, CDR2 YSYEKL. The CDR3 DNA reads TGCGCCAGCAGCCGAAGGACAGGGAGGGGGAATGAGCAGTTCTTC. Amino acids: CASSRRTGRGNEQFF.

This clonotype was seen at least ten times. This chain links TRBV27 with TRBJ2-3; D gene unclear. This CDR3 is built from 15 residues. CDR1 and CDR2 from the germline V gene are MNHEY and SMNVEV (reference sequence). Trimming removed 3 bases at V and 0 bases at J, with 10 bases between. CDR3 amino acids: CASSFIGFSTDTQYF. The DNA of the CDR3 is TGTGCCAGCAGTTTTATTGGCTTTAGCACAGATACGCAGTATTTT.

In its sample, this clonotype was seen many times. The chain recombines TRBV3-1 with TRBJ2-5; D may be TRBD2 (6 bases). V gave up 8 bases and J gave up 0 bases, with 16 bases separating them. CDR1 is LGHDT and CDR2 is YNNKEL in the germline V gene (reference sequence). The CDR3 runs 15 residues. In nucleotides, the CDR3 is TGTGCCAGCGCAAAGGGAGGCCTGTACCAAGAGACCCAGTACTTC. This translates into CASAKGGLYQETQYF.

This clonotype showed up just a few times. This chain joins TRBV6-5 and TRBJ2-6; TRBD1 is a possible D gene (6 bases). The CDR3 contains 17 residues. Germline CDR1 and CDR2: MNHEY and SVGAGI. With 0 bases removed from V and 2 bases from J, the gap between germline ends came to 11 bases. In DNA, the CDR3 is TGTGCCAGCAGTTACTCGATTCCAGGGGCTGGGGCCAACGTCCTGACTTTC. Amino acids: CASSYSIPGAGANVLTF.

This clonotype was recorded a few times. A much larger clone is a single base away; this may be a read error. CDR3 protein: CASSVPPGYGQYF. The CDR3 DNA reads TGTGCCAGCTCCGTGCCCCCCGGCTACGGGCAGTACTTC. The J gene is TRBJ2-7, the V gene TRBV18; D ambiguous. The V gene's germline CDR1 is KGHSH and CDR2 LQKENI. This CDR3 region has 13 residues.

This clonotype was observed many times. The chain carries TRBV7-2 and TRBJ1-1; D call uncertain. Germline V lookup: CDR1 SGHTA, CDR2 FQGNSA. The CDR3 length is 15 residues. V gave up 1 base and J gave up 1 base, with 10 bases separating them. CDR3 bases: TGTGCCAGCAGCTTAGGTGGTCTGGGGAACACTGAAGCTTTCTTT. Protein sequence: CASSLGGLGNTEAFF.

This clonotype showed up many times. The chain carries TRBV5-1 and TRBJ2-1; D tentatively fits TRBD1 or TRBD2 (6 bases each). The CDR3 spans 17 residues. Trimming left V 3 bases short and J 4 bases short, with 20 bases between. Germline V gene data show CDR1 as SGHRS and CDR2 as YFSETQ. CDR3 in DNA: TGCGCCAGCAGCTCAACGGGGGCCTCCCCACTATACAATGAGCAGTTCTTC. Translation gives CASSSTGASPLYNEQFF.

In this sample, this clonotype turned up many times. This sequence joins TRBV28 and TRBJ1-4, with D unclear. The CDR3 runs 17 residues. Germline V CDR1 and CDR2: MDHEN, SYDVKM. V lost 3 bases, J lost 2 bases, and 16 bases lay in between. CDR3: CASSFIPVGRTNEKLFF. CDR3 nucleotides: TGTGCCAGCAGTTTCATTCCGGTTGGGCGGACTAATGAAAAACTGTTTTTT.